The next 16 T cell receptor beta chains were all read from a single sample in a study of cytomegalovirus exposure and HLA in healthy donors. Use of 60 Vbeta and 13 Jbeta primers characterized the PCR. This table comes from immunoSEQ multiplex PCR, and its TCRdb copy is limited to in-frame clones, with some not included. The repertoire consists of approximately 150,000 clones, with roughly 78% occurring once and the leading ten covering roughly 13%. The sample taken for sequencing was PBMCs. The receptors were gathered from a woman aged 45-60 years in good health and CMV-seropositive.

This clone was detected a few times. The rearrangement joins TRBV6-1 to TRBJ2-7; 11 bases line up with TRBD1. The CDR3 is 15 amino acids. In germline, CDR1 is MNHNS, CDR2 SASEGT. The junction had 9 bases not matched to a gene; V was cut back by 6 bases and J by 5 bases. CDR3 bases: TGTGCCAGCAGCCCAGGGACAGGGGGTTTCGACGAGCAGTACTTC. As protein: CASSPGTGGFDEQYF.

This chain connects TRBV29-1 to TRBJ2-3; 13 bases map to TRBD2. After removal of 7 bases from V and 2 bases from J, the junction contained 6 bases not matched to a gene. This CDR3 comprises 15 residues. Germline V lookup: CDR1 SQVTM, CDR2 ANQGSEA. CDR3 nucleotides: TGCAGCGCCAGGGGACTAGCGGGGCCCACAGATACGCAGTATTTT. Translation gives CSARGLAGPTDTQYF.

In its sample, this clone was seen once. V and J are TRBV4-2 and TRBJ2-2, with TRBD1 as a possible D gene (6 bases). Between the trimmed V and J ends, which lost 1 base and 0 bases, there was a span of 15 bases. Germline V gene data show CDR1 as LGHNA and CDR2 as YNFKEQ. The CDR3 runs to 18 residues. The CDR3 DNA sequence: TGTGCCAGCAGCCAAGTCCCACTGGGGGCCCCGAACACCGGGGAGCTGTTTTTT. This encodes CASSQVPLGAPNTGELFF.

The chain recombines TRBV6-5 with TRBJ2-5; D is possibly TRBD1 (5 bases). Germline V gene sequence: CDR1 MNHEY, CDR2 SVGAGI. The CDR3 extends over 12 amino acids. Trimming took off 5 bases at V and 5 bases at J, with 9 bases between the two ends. The chain's CDR3 is CASSQGDETQYF. Written as DNA, the CDR3 is TGTGCCAGCAGTCAAGGGGATGAGACCCAGTACTTC.

CDR3 sequence (DNA): TGTGCCAGCAGTGTCTTTAGCGGGGGGTACCAAGAGACCCAGTACTTC. Translating gives CASSVFSGGYQETQYF. The chain links TRBV6-1 to TRBJ2-5; TRBD2 matches at 10 bases. The CDR3 is 16 residues long. With V trimmed by 4 bases and J by 0 bases, 5 bases remained unmatched. Germline V gene sequence: CDR1 MNHNS, CDR2 SASEGT.

Worth noting for this clone: The conserved phenylalanine or tryptophan is not found at the CDR3 terminus, so this likely reflects a read error. The chain employs TRBV10-3 and TRBJ1-2; no definite D call. The germline V gene encodes CDR1 ENHRY and CDR2 SYGVKD. Trimming pared 3 bases from V and 7 bases from J, leaving 15 bases between. The CDR3 contains 14 residues. The chain's CDR3 is CAISEPGRNAGYTL. CDR3 bases: TGTGCCATCAGTGAACCGGGGAGAAACGCTGGCTACACCCTC.

This clone was counted a few times. V is TRBV4-2 and J is TRBJ1-3; D may be TRBD1 (6 bases). CDR1 is LGHNA, CDR2 YNFKEQ, per germline. V lost 1 base and J 2 bases, leaving 9 bases between the germline ends. The CDR3 is 15 residues long. The CDR3 protein is CASSQAQGTGNTIYF. The DNA of the CDR3 is TGTGCCAGCAGCCAAGCCCAGGGGACTGGAAACACCATATATTTT.

This clone was counted once. The J gene is TRBJ2-7, the V gene TRBV11-1; TRBD2 is a possible D gene (5 bases). Trimming left V 6 bases short and J 7 bases short, with 13 bases between. The CDR3 extends over 12 amino acids. From germline, CDR1 is SGHAT and CDR2 FQDESV (reference sequence). The CDR3 DNA is TGTGCCAGCAGTGACTACGTTGGGGAGCAGTACTTC. This gives the protein CASSDYVGEQYF.

The genes are TRBV25-1 and TRBJ2-7; D is perhaps TRBD2 (5 bases). The ends were cut back, 6 bases at V and 7 bases at J, with 13 bases in the middle. The CDR3 sequence is 12 residues long. Germline-derived CDR1 and CDR2 are MGHDK and SYGVNS. The CDR3 bases are TGTGCCAGCAGCCCCCCACGAGGGGAGCAGTACTTC. Translation: CASSPPRGEQYF.

This chain links TRBV6-1 with TRBJ2-1, with 7 bases that match TRBD2. Looked up from germline, CDR1 is MNHNS and CDR2 is SASEGT. The CDR3 runs 17 residues. Trimming took 0 bases from V and 7 from J; bases not matched to a gene: 12. The CDR3 sequence is CASSEARRRGILNEQFF. The CDR3, as DNA: TGTGCCAGCAGTGAAGCAAGGAGGCGGGGGATTTTGAATGAGCAGTTCTTC.

In this sample, this clone turned up a few times. The rearrangement uses TRBV12-5 and TRBJ2-1; maybe TRBD2 (7 bases). The CDR3 is 18 amino acids. The germline CDR1 and CDR2 sequences are LGHNT and FRNRAP. The V gene lost 5 bases and the J gene lost 1 base, with 21 bases spanning the gap. The CDR3 DNA sequence: TGTGCTAGTGGTCCGCCGCGGTGGGGGGGGCCTTCCTACAATGAGCAGTTCTTC. Translated: CASGPPRWGGPSYNEQFF.

The rearrangement joins TRBV7-9 to TRBJ1-6; 9 bases match TRBD1. V was pared by 3 bases and J by 8 bases, with 2 bases of the junction left unmatched. Germline CDR1 is SEHNR and CDR2 is FQNEAQ (reference sequence). The CDR3 extends over 14 amino acids. CDR3 sequence: CASSLDRGYSPLHF. The DNA of the CDR3 is TGTGCCAGCAGCTTGGACAGGGGATATTCACCCCTCCACTTT.

This clone has a handful of counts. DNA of the CDR3: TGCGCCAGCAGCCAACTTACTAGGGCTCCTGGGTACACCTTC. Translating gives CASSQLTRAPGYTF. The rearrangement joins TRBV4-1 to TRBJ1-2; D gene uncertain. Germline CDR1 MGHRA, CDR2 YSYEKL. V was pared by 2 bases and J by 11 bases, with 18 bases between. CDR3 length: 14 residues.

This clone was seen a handful of times. The chain employs TRBV7-8 and TRBJ1-3; D remains ambiguous. V lost 3 bases, J lost 0 bases, and 9 bases lay in between. Germline V gene data show CDR1 as SGHVS and CDR2 as FQNEAQ. The CDR3 is made up of 15 amino acids. CDR3 sequence reads: CASSFRFGSGNTIYF. CDR3 in DNA: TGTGCCAGCAGCTTTCGATTCGGCTCTGGAAACACCATATATTTT. The full variable domain, its missing parts supplied by reference TRBV7-8 and TRBJ1-3, is GAGVSQSPRYKVAKRGQDVALRCDPISGHVSLFWYQQALGQGPEFLTYFQNEAQLDKSGLPSDRFFAERPEGSVSTLKIQRTQQEDSAVYLCASSFRFGSGNTIYFGEGSWLTVV.

This rearrangement joins TRBV18 to TRBJ1-1; tentatively, D is TRBD1 (6 bases). The CDR3 contains 15 residues. Germline V CDR1 and CDR2: KGHSH, LQKENI. The V and J ends lost 6 bases and 4 bases respectively, with 18 bases between them. In nucleotides, the CDR3 is TGTGCCAGCTCTCCTCAGACAGGTTGGGGCACTGAAGCTTTCTTT. Its protein product is CASSPQTGWGTEAFF.

As for this clone: The junction does not match germline at one end; this may be a read error. The V and J genes are TRBV7-9 and TRBJ1-1; 10 bases match TRBD1. CDR3 size: 16 residues. Germline CDR1 reads SEHNR; CDR2 reads FQNEAQ (reference sequence). Written as DNA, the CDR3 is TGTTCCAGCAGCTTCGGGACAGGGGCGGTGAACACTGAAGCTTTCTTT. This codes for CSSSFGTGAVNTEAFF.